These 24 T cell receptor beta chains were all obtained from the same sample, sequenced in a study of cytomegalovirus exposure and HLA in healthy donors. In the PCR, 60 Vbeta and 13 Jbeta primers were used. Libraries were prepared by immunoSEQ multiplex PCR; TCRdb keeps only in-frame clonotypes and omits some of them. The data show over 150,000 clones, with 80% seen just once and roughly 13% held by the top ten. Sequenced sample: PBMCs. All receptors come from a man in his thirties or forties in good health and CMV-seropositive.

This clone has more than one count but fewer than ten. The gene calls are TRBV2 and TRBJ2-3, with D tentatively TRBD1 (6 bases). CDR1 and CDR2 from the germline V gene are SNHLY and FYNNEI. This CDR3 is built from 13 residues. The V end was cut by 6 bases, the J end by 1 base, with 8 bases between. This chain's CDR3 is CASRTGRTDTQYF. The CDR3 DNA reads as TGTGCCAGCAGGACAGGTCGCACAGATACGCAGTATTTT.

V gene TRBV9 combines with J gene TRBJ1-1; a possible D gene is TRBD1 (6 bases). Germline V gene lookup returns CDR1 SGDLS and CDR2 YYNGEE. This CDR3 comprises 15 residues. V shed 4 bases and J shed 1 base, with 14 bases lying between them. The CDR3 region has the DNA TGTGCCAGCAGCTCGCGTGGGGGGGCGAACACTGAAGCTTTCTTT. Its protein product is CASSSRGGANTEAFF.

The V and J genes are TRBV9 and TRBJ2-1, with 14 bases lining up with TRBD2. CDR1 is SGDLS, CDR2 YYNGEE, per germline. The CDR3 totals 15 residues. V lost 3 bases, J lost 15 bases, and 11 bases stayed unmatched. The CDR3 coding sequence is TGTGCCAGCAGCGCAGGGACTAGCGGGAGTGGGGGGTCGTTCTTC. The encoded protein is CASSAGTSGSGGSFF.

The DNA for the CDR3 is TGCGCCAGCAGCCTCAGGACTAGCGGGAGGGCCATGAATGAGCAGTTCTTC. It specifies CASSLRTSGRAMNEQFF. This chain links TRBV5-1 with TRBJ2-1, with TRBD2 matching over 15 bases. The CDR3 covers 17 residues. The ends lost 4 bases at V and 7 bases at J; junction bases unmatched: 9. Germline CDR1 reads SGHRS; CDR2 reads YFSETQ.

The chain has TRBV4-1 and TRBJ2-5; 16 nucleotides agree with TRBD2. This CDR3 comprises 19 residues. Looked up from germline, CDR1 is MGHRA and CDR2 is YSYEKL. The V gene end was trimmed by 4 bases and the J gene end by 3 bases; junction bases not matched to a gene: 11. The DNA of the CDR3 is TGCGCCAGCAGCCGGCAGGGACTAGCGGGAGGGCCTTTCGAAGAGACCCAGTACTTC. This translates into CASSRQGLAGGPFEETQYF.

The rearrangement uses TRBV5-5 and TRBJ2-7, with D possibly being TRBD1 (5 bases). Germline CDR1 and CDR2: SGHKS and YYEKEE (reference sequence). Trimming pared 0 bases from V and 3 bases from J, leaving 10 bases between. There are 14 residues in the CDR3. The CDR3 nucleotides are TGTGCCAGCAGCTTGGGCGGTCAGGGCTACGAGCAGTACTTC. Translation: CASSLGGQGYEQYF.

This chain uses TRBV10-3 with TRBJ2-7; tentative D call: TRBD2 (6 bases). Trimming took 2 bases from V and 4 from J, leaving 9 bases between them. This CDR3 contains 13 residues. The germline V gene has CDR1 ENHRY and CDR2 SYGVKD. The CDR3 loop is CAISEGGGYEQYF. Written as DNA, the CDR3 is TGTGCCATCAGTGAGGGGGGAGGATACGAGCAGTACTTC.

The chain uses TRBV30 and TRBJ2-7; 8 bases line up with TRBD2. The germline V gene has CDR1 GTSNPN and CDR2 SVGIG (reference sequence). The V and J ends lost 1 base and 4 bases, in that order; junction bases with no gene match: 12. The CDR3 runs 16 residues. The CDR3 sequence is CAWSDSMSAGVYEQYF. DNA for the CDR3: TGTGCCTGGAGTGATTCCATGTCAGCGGGAGTTTACGAGCAGTACTTC.

The sample holds one count of this clone. The rearrangement uses TRBV9 and TRBJ2-1, with 8 nucleotides matching TRBD1. Looked up from germline, CDR1 is SGDLS and CDR2 is YYNGEE. This CDR3 contains 16 residues. V shed 4 bases and J 2 bases; nucleotides not matched to a gene: 8. The CDR3 spells CASSYDRTGTYNEQFF. In nucleotides, the CDR3 is TGTGCCAGCAGCTATGATCGGACAGGGACCTACAATGAGCAGTTCTTC.

Here the CDR3 DNA reads TGTGCCACCGCAAGGACTAGATCCCCCCAAGAGACCCAGTACTTC. It codes for CATARTRSPQETQYF. The V call is TRBV15, the J call TRBJ2-5, with 7 positions matching TRBD2. Germline loops: CDR1 LNHNV, CDR2 YYDKDF (reference sequence). The CDR3 is made up of 15 amino acids. Losses at the gene ends were 8 bases for V and 1 base for J; bases not matched to a gene: 10.

This chain joins TRBV28 and TRBJ2-3; 9 bases are shared with TRBD2. V lost 7 bases, J lost 5 bases, and 13 bases stayed unmatched. The CDR3 covers 16 residues. Germline V lookup: CDR1 MDHEN, CDR2 SYDVKM. CDR3 coding DNA: TGTGCCAGCACCATTGGGCTAGCGGGGTCGGGAGATACGCAGTATTTT. It codes for CASTIGLAGSGDTQYF.

Regarding this clone: Mismatch with germline at one junction end may stem from a read error. The V and J genes are TRBV7-9 and TRBJ2-5; 11 bases line up with TRBD2. CDR1 and CDR2 from the germline V gene are SEHNR and FQNEAQ (reference sequence). CDR3 length: 14 amino acids. The CDR3 DNA sequence: TGTTCCAGCAGCACAACTAGCGGGAGAGAGACCCAGTACTTC. Translating gives CSSSTTSGRETQYF.

This sequence joins TRBV7-6 and TRBJ2-7; 10 bases align to TRBD1. Germline assignment: CDR1 SGHVS and CDR2 FNYEAQ. V shed 2 bases, J shed 0 bases, and the junction held 1 base outside the gene matches. CDR3 size: 15 residues. As DNA, the CDR3 is TGTGCCAGCAGCTTAAGGACAGGGGGCTCCTACGAGCAGTACTTC. This gives the protein CASSLRTGGSYEQYF.

The V and J genes are TRBV27 and TRBJ2-5; 12 nucleotides align to TRBD2. This CDR3 is built from 17 residues. V was pared by 4 bases and J by 4 bases, with 10 bases of the junction left unmatched. Germline lookup yields CDR1 MNHEY and CDR2 SMNVEV (reference sequence). This chain's CDR3 is CASSSPPTSGRGETQYF. For the CDR3, the DNA is TGTGCCAGCAGTTCCCCCCCGACTAGCGGGAGAGGAGAGACCCAGTACTTC.

The rearrangement joins TRBV7-9 to TRBJ2-2; 10 bases agree with TRBD2. Germline V CDR1 and CDR2: SEHNR, FQNEAQ (reference sequence). The CDR3 length is 16 residues. J lost 3 bases, V lost 5 bases, and 6 bases had no gene match. Written as DNA, the CDR3 is TGTGCCAGCAGCCAAACTAGCGGGACCTACACCGGGGAGCTGTTTTTT. As protein: CASSQTSGTYTGELFF.

This chain uses TRBV9 with TRBJ2-1; TRBD2 agrees at 7 bases. Germline V lookup: CDR1 SGDLS, CDR2 YYNGEE. The CDR3 loop spans 14 amino acids. Trimming removed 3 bases from V and 0 bases from J; junction bases left unmatched: 0. The CDR3 DNA is TGTGCCAGCAGCGGGACTAGCTCCTACAATGAGCAGTTCTTC. Translating it yields CASSGTSSYNEQFF.

This chain links TRBV4-2 with TRBJ2-1; D might be TRBD2 (6 bases). The V end lost 1 base, the J end lost 5 bases, and 12 bases lay between the germline ends. This CDR3 region has 15 residues. Germline V gene sequence: CDR1 LGHNA, CDR2 YNFKEQ. Here the CDR3 DNA reads TGTGCCAGCAGCCAAGGGGCGGGACCAAACAATGAGCAGTTCTTC. This gives the protein CASSQGAGPNNEQFF.

The chain recombines TRBV5-6 with TRBJ2-7; the match to TRBD1 covers 9 bases. Trimming at V came to 4 bases and at J to 5 bases, leaving 7 bases not matched to a gene. CDR3 length equals 14 residues. Germline V gene lookup returns CDR1 SGHDT and CDR2 YYEEEE. The chain's CDR3 is CASSTGTGYNEQYF. Here the CDR3 DNA reads TGTGCCAGCAGCACCGGGACAGGGTATAACGAGCAGTACTTC.

This clone occurred a few times. The V gene is TRBV28, the J gene TRBJ1-1; 7 bases agree with TRBD1. V dropped 5 bases and J dropped 8; count of bases not matched to a gene: 8. This CDR3 is built from 13 residues. Germline-derived CDR1 and CDR2 are MDHEN and SYDVKM. CDR3 sequence: CASSPQDRQEAFF. CDR3 DNA sequence: TGTGCCAGCAGTCCCCAGGACAGGCAGGAAGCTTTCTTT.

The rearrangement joins TRBV6-5 to TRBJ2-2, with 7 bases aligning to TRBD2. Looked up from germline, CDR1 is MNHEY and CDR2 is SVGAGI. The CDR3 has 15 residues. V shed 2 bases, J shed 4 bases, and the junction held 4 bases outside the gene matches. This CDR3 reads CASSYAREGTGELFF. DNA of the CDR3: TGTGCCAGCAGTTACGCCAGGGAGGGCACCGGGGAGCTGTTTTTT.

This clone was seen more than once but under ten times. This chain connects TRBV28 to TRBJ1-1; tentative D call: TRBD1 (5 bases). V gave up 0 bases and J gave up 1 base, with 9 bases separating them. Germline lookup yields CDR1 MDHEN and CDR2 SYDVKM. CDR3 length: 15 amino acids. The CDR3 loop is CASSLWGLKNTEAFF. In nucleotides, the CDR3 is TGTGCCAGCAGTTTATGGGGGCTAAAGAACACTGAAGCTTTCTTT.

The rearrangement joins TRBV19 to TRBJ2-7, with TRBD2 matching over 7 bases. Germline V gene sequence: CDR1 LNHDA, CDR2 SQIVND (reference sequence). This CDR3 region has 16 residues. The junction had 10 bases not matched to a gene; V was cut back by 3 bases and J by 2 bases. In DNA, the CDR3 is TGTGCCAGTAGTATTATTGGGGGGGATCTTCCCTACGAGCAGTACTTC. It specifies CASSIIGGDLPYEQYF.

This chain uses TRBV9 with TRBJ2-1, with a weak D call TRBD2 (6 bases). CDR3 length: 14 amino acids. The germline CDR1 and CDR2 sequences are SGDLS and YYNGEE. The V end was cut by 0 bases, the J end by 5 bases, with 9 bases between. CDR3 residues: CASSVGSGNNEQFF. CDR3 DNA sequence: TGTGCCAGCAGCGTAGGTAGCGGAAACAATGAGCAGTTCTTC. Looking up the rest from reference TRBV9 and TRBJ2-1 gives the full variable domain: DSGVTQTPKHLITATGQRVTLRCSPRSGDLSVYWYQQSLDQGLQFLIQYYNGEERAKGNILERFSAQQFPDLHSELNLSSLELGDSALYFCASSVGSGNNEQFFGPGTRLTVL.

The chain is built from TRBV9 and TRBJ1-3; the D gene is possibly TRBD1 (5 bases). Trimming removed 0 bases at V and 3 bases at J, with 13 bases between. The CDR3 contains 16 residues. Germline V gene sequence: CDR1 SGDLS, CDR2 YYNGEE. CDR3 DNA: TGTGCCAGCAGCGTAGGAGCAAGGGGCGGTGGAAACACCATATATTTT. Translating gives CASSVGARGGGNTIYF.